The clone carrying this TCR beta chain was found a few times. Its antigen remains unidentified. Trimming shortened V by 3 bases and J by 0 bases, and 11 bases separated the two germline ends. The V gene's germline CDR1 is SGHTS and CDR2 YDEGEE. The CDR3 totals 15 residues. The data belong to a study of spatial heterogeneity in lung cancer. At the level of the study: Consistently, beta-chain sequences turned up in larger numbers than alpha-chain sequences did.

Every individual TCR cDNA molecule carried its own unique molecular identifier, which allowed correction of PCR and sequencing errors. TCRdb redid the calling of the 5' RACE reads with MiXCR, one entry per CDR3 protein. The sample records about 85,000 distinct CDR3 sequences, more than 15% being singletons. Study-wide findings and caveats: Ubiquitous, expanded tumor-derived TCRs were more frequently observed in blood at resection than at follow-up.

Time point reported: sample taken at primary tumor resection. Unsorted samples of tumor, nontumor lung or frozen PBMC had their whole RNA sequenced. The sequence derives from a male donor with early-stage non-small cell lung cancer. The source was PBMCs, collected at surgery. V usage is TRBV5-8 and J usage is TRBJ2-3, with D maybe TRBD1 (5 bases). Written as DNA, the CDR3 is TGTGCCAGCAGCTCGCAGGGCTCTAGCACAGATACGCAGTATTTT. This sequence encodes CASSSQGSSTDTQYF.